This T cell receptor (beta chain) came from a study of OX40 agonist ivuxolimab in advanced cancers. TCRdb's copy holds only in-frame clones and misses some; the assay was immunoSEQ multiplex PCR. The data show around 77,000 clones, 80% to 90% seen once. V shed 4 bases, J shed 6 bases, and the junction held 11 bases outside the gene matches. The CDR3 contains 16 residues. The germline gives CDR1 SGHDN, CDR2 FVKESK. The J gene is TRBJ1-1, the V gene TRBV14; 10 nucleotides align to TRBD1. This sequence originates from an adult with an advanced solid tumor such as melanoma, head and neck, liver or kidney cancer. The input for sequencing was CD4+ or CD8+ T cells sorted from blood, taken in a trial of the OX40 agonist ivuxolimab. This chain's CDR3 is CASSRLDRGHGSEAFF. In DNA form, the CDR3 reads TGTGCCAGCAGCCGACTCGACAGGGGGCATGGATCTGAAGCTTTCTTT.